These 26 T cell receptor beta chains came from one sample sequenced in a study of T-cell reconstitution after alpha-beta-depleted transplantation in children. As it was prepared, the TCRbeta library received unique molecular identifiers. TCRdb used MiXCR to reprocess the PCR reads, holding one entry per CDR3 protein. This table has about a million distinct CDR3 sequences, around 30% appearing once. Sample: PBMCs, mostly from graft donor cells, taken 360 days after TCRalphabeta/CD19-depleted stem cell transplant. These receptors all stem from a boy less than two years old who had a stem cell transplant for SCID, so the T cells may come from the graft donor.

V is TRBV20-1 and J is TRBJ1-2, with no clear D. The CDR3 is 11 amino acids. Trimming removed 7 bases from V and 6 bases from J, with 12 bases in between. Per the germline V gene, CDR1 is DFQATT and CDR2 is SNEGSKA (reference sequence). The CDR3 DNA sequence: TGCAGTGACACCTTGGACCATGGCTACACCTTC. As protein: CSDTLDHGYTF.

A few counts support this clonotype. The chain carries TRBV20-1 and TRBJ2-5; TRBD1 is a possible D gene (6 bases). The germline V gene encodes CDR1 DFQATT and CDR2 SNEGSKA (reference sequence). V lost 0 bases, J lost 2 bases, and 16 bases lay in between. CDR3 size: 16 residues. CDR3 nucleotide sequence: TGCAGTGCTAGAGATAGTGGCAGGGGCTCTCAAGAGACCCAGTACTTC. Translation gives CSARDSGRGSQETQYF.

The chain employs TRBV9 and TRBJ2-5; TRBD1 matches at 8 bases. The CDR3 has 16 residues. Germline CDR1 SGDLS, CDR2 YYNGEE. Trimming cost V 0 bases and J 0 bases; bases outside gene matches: 4. The CDR3 region is CASSVEGQGNQETQYF. In DNA form, the CDR3 reads TGTGCCAGCAGCGTAGAAGGACAGGGTAACCAAGAGACCCAGTACTTC.

This clonotype was counted between two and nine times. The chain couples TRBV4-2 to TRBJ2-7; D may be TRBD1 (5 bases). The germline V gene has CDR1 LGHNA and CDR2 YNFKEQ. The CDR3 consists of 14 residues. V was cut by 3 bases and J by 3 bases, with 12 bases left in between. The DNA for the CDR3 is TGTGCCAGCAGCCATATCCTAGGGGACTACGAGCAGTACTTC. This gives the protein CASSHILGDYEQYF.

CDR3 protein: CASSQGYGTSGADTQYF. CDR3 DNA sequence: TGTGCCAGCAGCCAAGGTTACGGGACTAGCGGGGCAGATACGCAGTATTTT. The chain carries TRBV3-1 and TRBJ2-3; TRBD2 agrees at 13 bases. Germline CDR1 is LGHDT and CDR2 is YNNKEL (reference sequence). The CDR3 spans 17 residues. Unmatched junction bases numbered 5, after V lost 1 base and J lost 4 bases.

This clonotype has a handful of counts. This chain links TRBV10-3 with TRBJ2-7, with 7 bases lining up with TRBD1. Trimming removed 2 bases from V and 6 bases from J; junction bases left unmatched: 13. CDR1 is ENHRY, CDR2 SYGVKD, per germline. The CDR3 is 16 amino acids. This CDR3 reads CAISEPRPQGTPEQYF. CDR3 in DNA: TGTGCCATCAGTGAGCCAAGACCACAGGGGACGCCCGAGCAGTACTTC.

On this clonotype itself: Since no conserved phenylalanine or tryptophan closes the CDR3, a read error is the likely cause. The DNA is left out, because the CDR3 cannot be placed on it with certainty; the CDR3 is given as TCRdb lists it. This sequence joins TRBV5-1 and TRBJ1-6; the DNA was not used to check the table's D call, TRBD1. CDR1 and CDR2 from the germline V gene are SGHRS and YFSETQ. The CDR3 is made up of 12 amino acids, end residues included. CDR3 region: CASSFVKTLLGA.

The rearrangement links TRBV5-1 to TRBJ2-5; 13 bases line up with TRBD2. The CDR3 length is 17 residues. Germline CDR1 reads SGHRS; CDR2 reads YFSETQ. V lost 5 bases, J lost 6 bases, and 13 bases stayed unmatched. CDR3 sequence reads: CASSSLLAGGPGKTQYF. The DNA for the CDR3 is TGCGCCAGCAGTTCGTTACTAGCGGGGGGGCCGGGAAAGACCCAGTACTTC. Using reference TRBV5-1 and TRBJ2-5 for the parts outside the CDR3, the full variable domain is KAGVTQTPRYLIKTRGQQVTLSCSPISGHRSVSWYQQTPGQGLQFLFEYFSETQRNKGNFPGRFSGRQFSNSRSEMNVSTLELGDSALYLCASSSLLAGGPGKTQYFGPGTRLLVL.

This clonotype was picked up a small number of times. The chain combines TRBV28 with TRBJ2-7; 8 nucleotides match TRBD1. Germline V gene data show CDR1 as MDHEN and CDR2 as SYDVKM. The length of the CDR3 is 12 residues. V shed 9 bases, J shed 6 bases, and the junction held 7 bases outside the gene matches. The CDR3 here is CASWDRSSEQYF. The DNA for the CDR3 is TGTGCCAGTTGGGACAGGTCCAGCGAGCAGTACTTC.

The chain has TRBV12-3 or TRBV12-4 and TRBJ1-1; D is perhaps TRBD1 (6 bases). The CDR3 extends over 15 amino acids. V was trimmed by 4 bases and J by 3 bases, leaving 15 bases between them. The CDR3 reads CASSSYREADTEAFF. DNA for the CDR3: TGTGCCAGCAGTTCCTACAGGGAGGCGGACACTGAAGCTTTCTTT.

The V gene is TRBV5-1, the J gene TRBJ1-2; D is unclear. The germline V and J ends were trimmed by 4 bases and 6 bases, with 13 bases remaining between them. The CDR3 has 13 residues. Germline CDR1 reads SGHRS; CDR2 reads YFSETQ. CDR3 loop: CASSEGIGDGYTF. CDR3 DNA sequence: TGCGCCAGCAGCGAGGGTATCGGCGATGGCTACACCTTC.

In this sample, this clonotype turned up a few times. The chain links TRBV11-2 to TRBJ2-1; 8 nucleotides line up with TRBD2. After removal of 2 bases from V and 4 bases from J, the junction contained 7 bases not matched to a gene. Germline V gene lookup returns CDR1 SGHAT and CDR2 FQNNGV. The CDR3 length is 16 residues. The CDR3 DNA follows: TGTGCCAGCAGCTTATACGCGGGGGGACCATACAATGAGCAGTTCTTC. Translated: CASSLYAGGPYNEQFF.

This clonotype was seen a few times. V and J are TRBV10-2 and TRBJ2-2, with unresolved D. V lost 3 bases, J lost 1 base, and 12 bases lay in between. The CDR3 consists of 16 residues. Germline assignment: CDR1 WSHSY and CDR2 SAAADI. The CDR3 DNA sequence: TGCGCCAGCAGTGAAGGGCACTTGGGGAACACCGGGGAGCTGTTTTTT. It translates to CASSEGHLGNTGELFF.

This clonotype appeared many times. The chain recombines TRBV10-3 with TRBJ2-7, with D perhaps matching TRBD1 (5 bases). The germline gives CDR1 ENHRY, CDR2 SYGVKD. This CDR3 comprises 17 residues. V gave up 3 bases and J gave up 2 bases, with 20 bases separating them. CDR3 protein: CAISDTPSKGSTYEQYF. The DNA of the CDR3 is TGTGCCATCAGTGACACACCCTCGAAGGGGTCTACCTACGAGCAGTACTTC.

This chain joins TRBV28 and TRBJ1-1, with 7 bases aligning to TRBD1. Trimming at V came to 3 bases and at J to 6 bases, leaving 22 bases not matched to a gene. Per germline, CDR1 MDHEN and CDR2 SYDVKM. The CDR3 is made up of 19 amino acids. The CDR3 bases are TGTGCCAGCAGTTTCGACCCCGTTTACAGGGGAGTTGGCACTGCTGAAGCTTTCTTT. Translated, it gives CASSFDPVYRGVGTAEAFF.

This clonotype was counted a few times. The V call is TRBV5-1, the J call TRBJ2-7; no definite D call. Germline V gives CDR1 SGHRS, CDR2 YFSETQ. Between the trimmed V and J ends, which lost 5 bases and 6 bases, there was a span of 21 bases. The CDR3 runs to 15 residues. The CDR3 nucleotides read TGCGCCAGCAGGCCGGTAGGTACGACCGGTACCGAGCAGTACTTC. Residues: CASRPVGTTGTEQYF.

This chain links TRBV20-1 with TRBJ2-5, with 7 bases fitting TRBD1. Looked up from germline, CDR1 is DFQATT and CDR2 is SNEGSKA (reference sequence). There are 15 residues in the CDR3. With V trimmed by 3 bases and J by 0 bases, 7 bases remained unmatched. The CDR3 spells CSASRGQADQETQYF. Written as DNA, the CDR3 is TGCAGTGCTAGCAGAGGACAGGCAGACCAAGAGACCCAGTACTTC.

This clonotype has just a few counts. This chain joins TRBV4-1 and TRBJ2-5; TRBD2 matches 7 bases. J gave up 3 bases and V 1 base, and 5 bases lay outside the gene matches. The CDR3 is 15 residues long. Germline V gene data show CDR1 as MGHRA and CDR2 as YSYEKL. CDR3 nucleotides: TGCGCCAGCAGCCAAGCGGGTCTAGCGGAAGAGACCCAGTACTTC. Encoded protein: CASSQAGLAEETQYF.

The rearrangement links TRBV4-1 to TRBJ1-5; tentatively, D is TRBD1 (5 bases). This CDR3 spans 16 amino acids. The ends were cut back, 4 bases at V and 1 base at J, with 14 bases in the middle. Per germline, CDR1 MGHRA and CDR2 YSYEKL. CDR3 sequence: CASSRQVGQSNQPQHF. CDR3 sequence (DNA): TGCGCCAGCAGCCGGCAAGTGGGGCAGAGCAATCAGCCCCAGCATTTT.

This clonotype was counted once. The J gene is TRBJ2-1, the V gene TRBV18; D assignment may be TRBD1 or TRBD2 (5 bases each). CDR3 size: 15 residues. Trimming shortened V by 4 bases and J by 4 bases, and 14 bases separated the two germline ends. Per the germline V gene, CDR1 is KGHSH and CDR2 is LQKENI. CDR3 DNA sequence: TGTGCCAGCTCACGATCCGGGACCACTTACAATGAGCAGTTCTTC. Protein sequence: CASSRSGTTYNEQFF.

The chain couples TRBV9 to TRBJ2-4, with a tentative D call TRBD1 (10 bases). Looked up from germline, CDR1 is SGDLS and CDR2 is YYNGEE. This CDR3 region has 18 residues. The V and J ends lost 0 bases and 2 bases respectively, with 18 bases between them. The CDR3 coding sequence is TGTGCCAGCAGCGTAGGAGCGGGGGGACAGGGGACCAAAAACATTCAGTACTTC. Its protein is CASSVGAGGQGTKNIQYF. The full variable domain, in which reference TRBV9 and TRBJ2-4 provide the parts outside the CDR3, is DSGVTQTPKHLITATGQRVTLRCSPRSGDLSVYWYQQSLDQGLQFLIQYYNGEERAKGNILERFSAQQFPDLHSELNLSSLELGDSALYFCASSVGAGGQGTKNIQYFGAGTRLSVL.

This clonotype was detected a few times. The chain recombines TRBV29-1 with TRBJ2-1; 7 positions agree with TRBD2. Per germline, CDR1 SQVTM and CDR2 ANQGSEA. J lost 5 bases, V lost 3 bases, and 1 base had no gene match. CDR3 length: 12 residues. CDR3 sequence reads: CSVDGRNNEQFF. The CDR3 DNA sequence: TGCAGCGTTGACGGGAGGAACAATGAGCAGTTCTTC.

The V gene is TRBV4-1, the J gene TRBJ2-7, with TRBD2 as a possible D gene (6 bases). There are 17 residues in the CDR3. The germline CDR1 and CDR2 sequences are MGHRA and YSYEKL. V lost 0 bases and J 5 bases, leaving 20 bases between the germline ends. The CDR3 coding sequence is TGCGCCAGCAGCCAAGATCCGAGTAGCGGATCGTTGCACGAGCAGTACTTC. It translates to CASSQDPSSGSLHEQYF.

The chain links TRBV6-5 to TRBJ2-7; TRBD2 matches 10 bases. CDR3 length: 18 amino acids. Germline V gene data show CDR1 as MNHEY and CDR2 as SVGAGI. V lost 0 bases and J lost 5; bases outside the gene matches: 13. The CDR3 loop is CASSYSRGWPSGGHEQYF. CDR3 sequence (DNA): TGTGCCAGCAGTTACTCGAGGGGTTGGCCTAGCGGGGGTCACGAGCAGTACTTC.

V gene TRBV29-1 combines with J gene TRBJ2-7; D not resolved. The CDR3 is 14 amino acids. The germline CDR1 and CDR2 sequences are SQVTM and ANQGSEA. Trimming shortened V by 3 bases and J by 2 bases, and 14 bases separated the two germline ends. CDR3 nucleotides: TGCAGCGTTGACCGGGCAGGTCCTCCCTACGAGCAGTACTTC. Amino acid sequence: CSVDRAGPPYEQYF.

The chain couples TRBV4-3 to TRBJ2-3; a possible D gene is TRBD2 (7 bases). CDR1 is LGHNA, CDR2 YSLEER, per germline. V was clipped by 5 bases and J by 2 bases, with 20 bases between them. The CDR3 contains 17 residues. The CDR3 DNA sequence: TGCGCCAGCAGCTTTGCGGGGGCTCGCACATTCACAGATACGCAGTATTTT. This encodes CASSFAGARTFTDTQYF.